The 16 T cell receptor beta chains in this list originate from one sample, sequenced in a study of blood T cell repertoires in COVID-19. Profiling relied on immunoSEQ multiplex PCR, and the TCRdb table lists in-frame clones only, not all of them. The data hold 68,000 or so clones, with about 86% observed a single time. The specimen was peripheral blood. The receptors come from a man aged 45-65 years with acute or convalescent COVID-19.

This clone has a single count. The chain couples TRBV5-1 to TRBJ2-7; TRBD1 aligns across 7 bases. The germline V gene has CDR1 SGHRS and CDR2 YFSETQ. J lost 1 base, V lost 3 bases, and 10 bases had no gene match. The CDR3 is 16 amino acids. CDR3 region: CASSSGGQPGSYEQYF. The CDR3, as DNA: TGCGCCAGCAGCTCTGGGGGACAGCCAGGGTCCTACGAGCAGTACTTC.

This clone appeared a few times. The chain carries TRBV27 and TRBJ1-5, with 8 nucleotides matching TRBD1. The CDR3 runs to 14 residues. Trimming took 6 bases from V and 0 from J; bases not matched to a gene: 1. The V gene's germline CDR1 is MNHEY and CDR2 SMNVEV (reference sequence). CDR3: CASRTGVSNQPQHF. The CDR3 region has the DNA TGTGCCAGCAGGACAGGGGTTAGCAATCAGCCCCAGCATTTT.

The chain has TRBV3-1 (or the pseudogene TRBV3-2) and TRBJ1-5; D not certain. Trimming removed 1 base at V and 9 bases at J, with 7 bases between. Germline V gene data show CDR1 as LGHDT and CDR2 as YNNKEL (reference sequence). CDR3 length: 12 amino acids. The CDR3 bases are TGTGCCAGCAGCCAAGGTACTCTGCCCCAGCATTTT. Translation: CASSQGTLPQHF.

The J gene is TRBJ1-4, the V gene TRBV7-9, with D possibly matching TRBD1 (5 bases). Germline values: CDR1 SEHNR, CDR2 FQNEAQ (reference sequence). The V and J ends lost 11 bases and 8 bases respectively, with 12 bases between them. The CDR3 contains 11 residues. In DNA, the CDR3 is TGTGCCTGGGAGCGGGGGGAAAAACTGTTTTTT. Protein sequence: CAWERGEKLFF.

This chain links TRBV2 with TRBJ2-3, with 10 bases matching TRBD2. The CDR3 contains 14 residues. Germline values: CDR1 SNHLY, CDR2 FYNNEI. J was trimmed by 7 bases and V by 6 bases; bases with no gene match: 7. CDR3 loop: CASSSPGLANTQYF. In DNA, the CDR3 is TGTGCCAGCAGCTCACCGGGACTAGCGAATACGCAGTATTTT.

This clone has just a few counts. The chain has TRBV28 and TRBJ1-5; maybe TRBD1 (5 bases). The length of the CDR3 is 16 residues. V lost 8 bases and J 2 bases, leaving 19 bases between the germline ends. Germline CDR1 reads MDHEN; CDR2 reads SYDVKM. In nucleotides, the CDR3 is TGTGCCAGCCTACTCAGTTCAGGGCCCCGCAATCAGCCCCAGCATTTT. Translated, it gives CASLLSSGPRNQPQHF.

The V and J genes are TRBV7-8 and TRBJ1-1; D ambiguous. Germline V lookup: CDR1 SGHVS, CDR2 FQNEAQ. This CDR3 is 12 amino acids long. Trimming took off 5 bases at V and 7 bases at J, with 11 bases between the two ends. The CDR3 loop is CASSPEFNEAFF. Here the CDR3 DNA reads TGTGCCAGCAGCCCCGAGTTCAATGAAGCTTTCTTT.

There are a few counts of this clone. The chain is built from TRBV19 and TRBJ1-1; TRBD1 agrees at 8 bases. V lost 5 bases to trimming and J lost 5 bases; unmatched junction nucleotides: 7. The germline V gene encodes CDR1 LNHDA and CDR2 SQIVND (reference sequence). The CDR3 is 14 residues long. The CDR3 loop reads CASSFGQGLTEAFF. The CDR3 nucleotides are TGTGCCAGTAGTTTTGGACAGGGTCTGACTGAAGCTTTCTTT.

The V call is TRBV4-1, the J call TRBJ2-5, with D unclear. Germline V gene data show CDR1 as MGHRA and CDR2 as YSYEKL. V lost 2 bases and J 1 base, leaving 14 bases between the germline ends. The CDR3 is 16 residues long. CDR3 DNA sequence: TGCGCCAGCAGCCAAAACCCCGGAGCCGGCCAAGAGACCCAGTACTTC. It codes for CASSQNPGAGQETQYF.

The rearrangement links TRBV11-3 to TRBJ2-3; D possibly corresponds to TRBD2 (6 bases). Trimming pared 1 base from V and 1 base from J, leaving 15 bases between. Germline assignment: CDR1 SGHNT and CDR2 YENEEA. The CDR3 runs 17 residues. The CDR3 here is CASSLARNLARTDTQYF. CDR3 DNA sequence: TGTGCCAGCAGCTTAGCCCGAAATCTAGCGCGCACAGATACGCAGTATTTT.

The rearrangement links TRBV28 to TRBJ2-2; D is possibly TRBD1 (5 bases). Germline loops: CDR1 MDHEN, CDR2 SYDVKM. This CDR3 has 14 residues. Trimming took off 6 bases at V and 4 bases at J, with 12 bases between the two ends. The CDR3 region has the DNA TGTGCCAGCAGAGTTCAGGGTAGCACCGGGGAGCTGTTTTTT. Protein sequence: CASRVQGSTGELFF.

This chain uses TRBV4-1 with TRBJ1-2, with 8 bases that match TRBD1. The CDR3 extends over 17 amino acids. Germline CDR1 is MGHRA and CDR2 is YSYEKL. The J segment lost 0 bases and the V segment lost 3 bases, leaving 9 bases of the junction unmatched. The CDR3 sequence: CASSQGQAAVPNYGYTF. The DNA for the CDR3 is TGCGCCAGCAGCCAGGGACAGGCCGCTGTCCCTAACTATGGCTACACCTTC.

The chain employs TRBV7-6 and TRBJ1-5, with a tentative D call TRBD1 (5 bases). Germline CDR1 and CDR2: SGHVS and FNYEAQ. The V end lost 4 bases, the J end lost 4 bases, and 11 bases lay between the germline ends. The CDR3 is 14 amino acids. The CDR3 spells CASSSAGWNQPQHF. CDR3 nucleotide sequence: TGTGCCAGCAGCTCGGCAGGGTGGAATCAGCCCCAGCATTTT.

The count of this clone is one. The chain uses TRBV2 and TRBJ1-4; 12 positions match TRBD1. Germline CDR1 and CDR2: SNHLY and FYNNEI. There are 15 residues in the CDR3. V shed 7 bases, J shed 7 bases, and the junction held 7 bases outside the gene matches. This CDR3 reads CASKWGDRGLEKLFF. CDR3 bases: TGTGCCAGCAAGTGGGGGGACAGGGGGCTTGAAAAACTGTTTTTT.

This rearrangement joins TRBV10-3 to TRBJ1-3; 10 bases agree with TRBD1. CDR1 and CDR2 (germline): ENHRY, SYGVKD. CDR3 length: 18 residues. V gave up 0 bases and J gave up 4 bases; unmatched junction bases: 9. The CDR3 reads CAISESESGQGIGNTIYF. Here the CDR3 DNA reads TGTGCCATCAGTGAGTCCGAGTCGGGACAGGGGATCGGAAACACCATATATTTT.

The gene calls are TRBV5-1 and TRBJ2-1; TRBD2 matches at 7 bases. Germline V gene lookup returns CDR1 SGHRS and CDR2 YFSETQ. J gave up 6 bases and V 0 bases, and 3 bases lay outside the gene matches. There are 14 residues in the CDR3. The CDR3 here is CASSLGDYINEQFF. CDR3 nucleotide sequence: TGCGCCAGCAGCTTGGGGGACTATATCAATGAGCAGTTCTTC.